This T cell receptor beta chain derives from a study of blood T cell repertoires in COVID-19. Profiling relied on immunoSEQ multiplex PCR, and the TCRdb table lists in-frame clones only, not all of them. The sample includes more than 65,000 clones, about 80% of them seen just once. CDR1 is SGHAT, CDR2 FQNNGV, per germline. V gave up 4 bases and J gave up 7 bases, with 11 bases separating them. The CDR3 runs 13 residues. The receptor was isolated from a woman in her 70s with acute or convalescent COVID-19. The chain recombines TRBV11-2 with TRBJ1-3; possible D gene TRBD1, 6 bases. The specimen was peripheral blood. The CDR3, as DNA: TGTGCCAGCAGCTCAGGGGTAGGGAACACCATATATTTT. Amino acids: CASSSGVGNTIYF.